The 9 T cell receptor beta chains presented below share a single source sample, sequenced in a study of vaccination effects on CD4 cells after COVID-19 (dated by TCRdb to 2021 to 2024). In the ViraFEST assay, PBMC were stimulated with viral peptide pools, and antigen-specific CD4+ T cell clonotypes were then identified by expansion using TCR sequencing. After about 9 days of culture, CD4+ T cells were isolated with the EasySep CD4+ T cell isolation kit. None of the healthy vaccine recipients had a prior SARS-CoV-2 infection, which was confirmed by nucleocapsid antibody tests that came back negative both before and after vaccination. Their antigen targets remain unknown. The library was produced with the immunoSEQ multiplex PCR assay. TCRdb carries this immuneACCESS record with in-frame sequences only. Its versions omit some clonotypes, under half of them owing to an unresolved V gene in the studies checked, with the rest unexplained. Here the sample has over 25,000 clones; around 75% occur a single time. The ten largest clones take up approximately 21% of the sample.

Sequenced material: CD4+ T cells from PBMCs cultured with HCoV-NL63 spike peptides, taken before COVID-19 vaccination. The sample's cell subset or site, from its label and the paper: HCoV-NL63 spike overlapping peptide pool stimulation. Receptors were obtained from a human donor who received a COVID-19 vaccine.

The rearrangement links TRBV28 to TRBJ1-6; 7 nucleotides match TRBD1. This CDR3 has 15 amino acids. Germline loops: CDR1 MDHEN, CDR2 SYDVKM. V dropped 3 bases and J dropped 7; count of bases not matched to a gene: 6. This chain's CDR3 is CASSFGDSLNSPLHF. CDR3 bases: TGTGCCAGCAGTTTCGGGGACAGCCTAAATTCACCCCTCCACTTT.

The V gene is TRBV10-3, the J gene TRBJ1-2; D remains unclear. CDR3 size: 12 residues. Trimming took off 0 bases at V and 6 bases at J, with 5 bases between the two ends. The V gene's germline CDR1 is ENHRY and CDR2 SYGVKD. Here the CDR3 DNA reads TGTGCCATCAGTGAGTCAGGGAATGGCTACACCTTC. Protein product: CAISESGNGYTF.

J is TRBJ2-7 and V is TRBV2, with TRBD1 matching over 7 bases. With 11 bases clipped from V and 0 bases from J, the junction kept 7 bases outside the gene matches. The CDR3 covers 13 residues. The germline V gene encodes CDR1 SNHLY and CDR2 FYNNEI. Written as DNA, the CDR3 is TGTGCCGTCCGGACAGGTTTCTCCTACGAGCAGTACTTC. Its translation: CAVRTGFSYEQYF.

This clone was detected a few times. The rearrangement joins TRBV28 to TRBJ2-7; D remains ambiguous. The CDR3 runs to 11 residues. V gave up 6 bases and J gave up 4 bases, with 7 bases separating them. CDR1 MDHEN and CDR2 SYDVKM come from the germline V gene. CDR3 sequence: CASRSPYEQYF. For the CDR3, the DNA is TGTGCCAGCAGGAGTCCTTACGAGCAGTACTTC.

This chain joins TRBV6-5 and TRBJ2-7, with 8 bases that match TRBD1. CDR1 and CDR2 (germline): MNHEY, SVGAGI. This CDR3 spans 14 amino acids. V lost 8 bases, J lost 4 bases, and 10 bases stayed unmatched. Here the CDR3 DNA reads TGTGCCAGCTCCCGGGACAGGACCTCGTACGAGCAGTACTTC. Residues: CASSRDRTSYEQYF.

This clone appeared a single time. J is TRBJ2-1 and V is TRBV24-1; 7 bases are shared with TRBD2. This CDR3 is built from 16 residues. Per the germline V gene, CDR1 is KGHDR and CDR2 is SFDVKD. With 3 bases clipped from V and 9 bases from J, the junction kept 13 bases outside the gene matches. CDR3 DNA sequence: TGTGCCACCAGTGATCCTACTAGCGCGAGAATGAGTGAGCAGTTCTTC. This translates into CATSDPTSARMSEQFF.

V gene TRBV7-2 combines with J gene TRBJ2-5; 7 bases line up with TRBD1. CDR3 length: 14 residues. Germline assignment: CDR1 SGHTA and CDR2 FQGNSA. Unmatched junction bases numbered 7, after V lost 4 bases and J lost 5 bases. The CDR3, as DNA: TGTGCCAGCAGCTCAGACAGGGTTGGGGAGACCCAGTACTTC. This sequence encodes CASSSDRVGETQYF. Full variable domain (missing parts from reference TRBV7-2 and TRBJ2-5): GAGVSQSPSNKVTEKGKDVELRCDPISGHTALYWYRQSLGQGLEFLIYFQGNSAPDKSGLPSDRFSAERTGGSVSTLTIQRTQQEDSAVYLCASSSDRVGETQYFGPGTRLLVL.

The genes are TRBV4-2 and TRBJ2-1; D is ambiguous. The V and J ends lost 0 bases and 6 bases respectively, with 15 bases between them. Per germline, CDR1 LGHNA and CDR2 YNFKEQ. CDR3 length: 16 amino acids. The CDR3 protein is CASSQESEVPPNEQFF. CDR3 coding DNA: TGTGCCAGCAGCCAAGAATCGGAAGTTCCTCCCAATGAGCAGTTCTTC.

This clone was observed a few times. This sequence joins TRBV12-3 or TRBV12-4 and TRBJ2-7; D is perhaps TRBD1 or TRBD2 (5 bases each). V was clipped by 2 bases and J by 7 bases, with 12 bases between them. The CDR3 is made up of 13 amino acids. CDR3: CASSLNRWREQYF. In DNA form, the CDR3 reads TGTGCCAGCAGTTTAAACAGGTGGAGGGAGCAGTACTTC.